Below, 21 T cell receptor beta chains from the same sample are listed, as sequenced in a study of human T cells and chemical hapten exposure. TCRdb fed the RACE reads into MiXCR, producing one record per CDR3 protein. The top ten clones hold 6.7% of a sample with just over 40,000 distinct CDR3 sequences, over 3% of them seen once. Time point of the sample: patch test 2, 6 weeks after DPC sensitization. Treatment specified: therapeutic diphenylcyclopropenone sensitization with weekly scalp DPC. The source was whole blood, collected in connection with sensitization to the hapten diphenylcyclopropenone (DPC). The receptors here all came from a man aged 40-55 years with alopecia areata. Some clones in this sample may be carry-over from other donors' samples.

This clonotype showed up many times. V gene TRBV20-1 combines with J gene TRBJ1-2, with D uncertain. Germline loops: CDR1 DFQATT, CDR2 SNEGSKA (reference sequence). Trimming cost V 3 bases and J 4 bases, with 6 bases left between them. The CDR3 covers 11 residues. Here the CDR3 reads CSASSAYGYTF. The CDR3 DNA reads TGCAGTGCTAGTTCCGCCTATGGCTACACCTTC.

This clonotype has a count of ten or more. V usage is TRBV20-1 and J usage is TRBJ2-1, with TRBD2 matching over 10 bases. This CDR3 is 14 amino acids long. V lost 2 bases and J lost 9; bases outside the gene matches: 7. CDR1 and CDR2 from the germline V gene are DFQATT and SNEGSKA (reference sequence). This chain's CDR3 is CSARRLAGVGEQFF. CDR3 nucleotide sequence: TGCAGTGCTAGAAGGCTAGCGGGAGTGGGTGAGCAGTTCTTC.

This clonotype was picked up many times. The V gene is TRBV28, the J gene TRBJ1-5; D is unclear. V was shortened by 8 bases and J by 6 bases, with 11 bases between the two germline ends. The germline gives CDR1 MDHEN, CDR2 SYDVKM. The CDR3 length is 12 residues. The CDR3: CASARPVQPQHF. CDR3 coding DNA: TGTGCCAGCGCCCGTCCGGTTCAGCCCCAGCATTTT.

The chain combines TRBV20-1 with TRBJ1-6; D may be TRBD1 (5 bases). Germline values: CDR1 DFQATT, CDR2 SNEGSKA (reference sequence). This CDR3 region has 12 residues. V lost 3 bases and J 11 bases, leaving 11 bases between the germline ends. Here the CDR3 DNA reads TGCAGTGCTAGTGAGGGGAGAACACCCCTCCACTTT. Its protein is CSASEGRTPLHF.

This clonotype was counted at least ten times. CDR3 DNA sequence: TGTGCCAGCAGTTCTTCTAGGGCCTCCTACAATGAGCAGTTCTTC. This gives the protein CASSSSRASYNEQFF. This chain uses TRBV7-2 with TRBJ2-1, with D uncertain. Trimming cost V 6 bases and J 0 bases, with 12 bases left between them. In germline, CDR1 is SGHTA, CDR2 FQGNSA. The CDR3 runs to 15 residues. Full variable domain (rest looked up from reference TRBV7-2 and TRBJ2-1): GAGVSQSPSNKVTEKGKDVELRCDPISGHTALYWYRQSLGQGLEFLIYFQGNSAPDKSGLPSDRFSAERTGGSVSTLTIQRTQQEDSAVYLCASSSSRASYNEQFFGPGTRLTVL.

This clonotype was recorded at least ten times. This chain uses TRBV7-9 with TRBJ1-1, with D perhaps TRBD1 (6 bases). This CDR3 spans 18 amino acids. Germline CDR1 is SEHNR and CDR2 is FQNEAQ (reference sequence). V was cut by 1 base and J by 1 base, with 19 bases left in between. The CDR3 DNA reads as TGTGCCAGCAGCTTAGGAGGGGCCAGGGGAAGGGCGAACACTGAAGCTTTCTTT. It is translated as CASSLGGARGRANTEAFF.

Ten or more counts support this clonotype. The V call is TRBV4-2, the J call TRBJ1-1; 10 nucleotides align to TRBD1. The V and J ends lost 4 bases and 1 base, in that order; junction bases with no gene match: 3. CDR1 is LGHNA and CDR2 is YNFKEQ in the germline V gene. The CDR3 runs to 15 residues. The CDR3 bases are TGTGCCAGCAGCCCAGGGACAGGGGCGAACACTGAAGCTTTCTTT. Encoded protein: CASSPGTGANTEAFF.

This clonotype appeared many times. The genes are TRBV28 and TRBJ2-1; 10 bases fit TRBD2. The length of the CDR3 is 15 residues. With 8 bases clipped from V and 4 bases from J, the junction kept 8 bases outside the gene matches. Looked up from germline, CDR1 is MDHEN and CDR2 is SYDVKM. DNA of the CDR3: TGTGCCAGCTACCCTAGCGGGGGCCGTTACAATGAGCAGTTCTTC. Protein: CASYPSGGRYNEQFF.

This clonotype was seen a handful of times. V is TRBV3-1 and J is TRBJ1-2, with 9 bases lining up with TRBD1. The CDR3 runs to 16 residues. Per the germline V gene, CDR1 is LGHDT and CDR2 is YNNKEL (reference sequence). Trimming took 3 bases from V and 6 from J; bases not matched to a gene: 11. The CDR3 coding sequence is TGTGCCAGCAGCCACCGACAGGGGGGGTATTCGGATGGCTACACCTTC. Encoded protein: CASSHRQGGYSDGYTF.

Ten or more counts support this clonotype. The CDR3 DNA follows: TGTGCCACCAGTCCCGGGAACTACAATGAGCAGTTCTTC. Translated: CATSPGNYNEQFF. The chain joins TRBV24-1 to TRBJ2-1, with D tentatively TRBD2 (5 bases). The CDR3 has 13 amino acids. CDR1 is KGHDR, CDR2 SFDVKD, per germline. V dropped 6 bases and J dropped 3 bases, with 8 bases sitting between them.

V usage is TRBV7-9 and J usage is TRBJ1-2, with D hard to call. V was shortened by 5 bases and J by 4 bases, with 8 bases between the two germline ends. The CDR3 contains 12 residues. From germline, CDR1 is SEHNR and CDR2 FQNEAQ (reference sequence). The CDR3 reads CASSVEVYGYTF. The CDR3 DNA is TGTGCCAGCAGCGTTGAGGTCTATGGCTACACCTTC.

This clonotype was found many times. This chain uses TRBV7-2 with TRBJ1-5; D might be TRBD1 (6 bases). This CDR3 region has 16 residues. CDR1 and CDR2 (germline): SGHTA, FQGNSA. V was pared by 5 bases and J by 2 bases, with 16 bases between. DNA of the CDR3: TGTGCCAGCAGCGGGGGCTGGGGCCGAGGCAATCAGCCCCAGCATTTT. It is translated as CASSGGWGRGNQPQHF. Looking up the rest from reference TRBV7-2 and TRBJ1-5 gives the full variable domain: GAGVSQSPSNKVTEKGKDVELRCDPISGHTALYWYRQSLGQGLEFLIYFQGNSAPDKSGLPSDRFSAERTGGSVSTLTIQRTQQEDSAVYLCASSGGWGRGNQPQHFGDGTRLSIL.

This clonotype showed up many times. The rearrangement links TRBV28 to TRBJ2-3, with no clear D. Trimming pared 3 bases from V and 6 bases from J, leaving 13 bases between. Germline CDR1 and CDR2: MDHEN and SYDVKM. The CDR3 consists of 14 residues. The CDR3 loop reads CASSLVARGDTQYF. DNA for the CDR3: TGTGCCAGCAGTTTGGTGGCGCGTGGGGATACGCAGTATTTT.

Ten or more counts support this clonotype. The chain's CDR3 is CASSQQGIQYF. The CDR3 DNA sequence: TGTGCCAGCAGTCAACAGGGCATTCAGTACTTC. J is TRBJ2-4 and V is TRBV6-1; D may be TRBD1 (6 bases). Deletions cut 5 bases from V and 9 bases from J, with 8 bases between. The CDR3 loop spans 11 amino acids. The germline V gene has CDR1 MNHNS and CDR2 SASEGT.

This clonotype was counted ten times or more. The V and J genes are TRBV6-6 and TRBJ2-5, with TRBD2 matching 11 bases. CDR3 length equals 15 residues. V lost 1 base to trimming and J lost 3 bases; unmatched junction nucleotides: 1. CDR1 and CDR2 (germline): MNHNY, SVGAGI (reference sequence). CDR3: CASSYLGLAEETQYF. As DNA, the CDR3 is TGTGCCAGCAGTTACTTGGGACTAGCGGAAGAGACCCAGTACTTC.

Ten or more counts support this clonotype. The chain is built from TRBV6-6 and TRBJ2-5; TRBD2 matches at 7 bases. CDR3 length equals 17 residues. The J segment lost 2 bases and the V segment lost 0 bases, leaving 9 bases of the junction unmatched. Germline V gene data show CDR1 as MNHNY and CDR2 as SVGAGI (reference sequence). CDR3 sequence reads: CASSYSTASGLQETQYF. The CDR3, as DNA: TGTGCCAGCAGTTACTCTACCGCTAGCGGACTTCAAGAGACCCAGTACTTC.

This clonotype was detected ten times or more. V is TRBV27 and J is TRBJ2-7; 7 bases map to TRBD1. Germline V gene lookup returns CDR1 MNHEY and CDR2 SMNVEV (reference sequence). J lost 4 bases, V lost 4 bases, and 4 bases had no gene match. This CDR3 has 13 amino acids. CDR3 coding DNA: TGTGCCAGCAGTTCCCCAGGGGGTTACGAGCAGTACTTC. Protein: CASSSPGGYEQYF.

This clonotype was counted at least ten times. J is TRBJ2-5 and V is TRBV10-3, with 11 nucleotides matching TRBD1. J lost 5 bases, V lost 6 bases, and 5 bases had no gene match. Per germline, CDR1 ENHRY and CDR2 SYGVKD. The CDR3 runs 14 residues. This CDR3 reads CAISGQGAFETQYF. In DNA form, the CDR3 reads TGTGCCATCAGCGGACAGGGGGCTTTTGAGACCCAGTACTTC.

This clonotype was seen ten or more times. V usage is TRBV4-1 and J usage is TRBJ2-6; 10 positions agree with TRBD1. Trimming took 1 base from V and 2 from J; bases not matched to a gene: 2. CDR1 MGHRA and CDR2 YSYEKL come from the germline V gene. The CDR3 sequence is 17 residues long. As DNA, the CDR3 is TGCGCCAGCAGCCAAGCGACAGGGGGCGCTGGGGCCAACGTCCTGACTTTC. This translates into CASSQATGGAGANVLTF.

This clonotype was counted many times. The genes are TRBV3-1 and TRBJ1-1, with TRBD1 matching over 10 bases. V dropped 4 bases and J dropped 8; count of bases not matched to a gene: 13. The CDR3 is made up of 16 amino acids. CDR1 is LGHDT, CDR2 YNNKEL, per germline (reference sequence). CDR3 nucleotide sequence: TGTGCCAGCAGCCCAGGTCTGGACAGGGGGGGACCAGAAGCTTTCTTT. Amino acid sequence: CASSPGLDRGGPEAFF.

This clonotype was detected a few times. The chain uses TRBV5-4 and TRBJ1-6; 9 bases are a match to TRBD1. Germline V lookup: CDR1 SGHNT, CDR2 YYREEE (reference sequence). CDR3 size: 16 residues. Trimming took 4 bases from V and 4 from J; bases not matched to a gene: 6. Here the CDR3 reads CASSIDRGGYNSPLHF. The DNA for the CDR3 is TGTGCCAGCAGCATTGACAGGGGGGGTTATAATTCACCCCTCCACTTT.